This record concerns one TCR beta chain sequence. The data originate from a study of blood T cell repertoires in COVID-19. Sequenced by immunoSEQ multiplex PCR; TCRdb stores in-frame clones only, minus some. This table has fewer than 90,000 clones, almost 90% appearing once. Per the germline V gene, CDR1 is SGHTS and CDR2 is YDEGEE. The CDR3 covers 18 residues. V was clipped by 1 base and J by 2 bases; unmatched bases: 10. The clonotype originates from a woman aged 80 or over with active or convalescent COVID-19. The genes are TRBV5-8 and TRBJ2-2, with 8 bases that match TRBD2. Sequencing was carried out using peripheral blood. The CDR3 reads CASSLRYLSGTNTGELFF. The CDR3 nucleotides are TGTGCCAGCAGCTTGCGCTACCTTAGCGGGACCAACACCGGGGAGCTGTTTTTT.